This T cell receptor beta chain was identified during a study of technical replicates of blood from a handful of donors. This CDR3 is 14 amino acids long. Using immunoSEQ multiplex PCR, the repertoire was profiled, and TCRdb retains in-frame clones only, with some absent. The sample lists more than 75,000 clones, around 86% occurring once. The gene calls are TRBV21-1 and TRBJ1-1; TRBD1, the D gene given by the table, was not confirmed from the DNA. TRBV21-1 is a known pseudogene. Material: PBMCs. This sequence originates from a human donor in good health. Some clones in this sample may be carry-over from other donors' samples. CDR3 sequence: CASRSARGDTEAFF. CDR3 in DNA: TGTGCCAGCAGATCTGCCAGGGGGGACACTGAAGCTTTCTTT.